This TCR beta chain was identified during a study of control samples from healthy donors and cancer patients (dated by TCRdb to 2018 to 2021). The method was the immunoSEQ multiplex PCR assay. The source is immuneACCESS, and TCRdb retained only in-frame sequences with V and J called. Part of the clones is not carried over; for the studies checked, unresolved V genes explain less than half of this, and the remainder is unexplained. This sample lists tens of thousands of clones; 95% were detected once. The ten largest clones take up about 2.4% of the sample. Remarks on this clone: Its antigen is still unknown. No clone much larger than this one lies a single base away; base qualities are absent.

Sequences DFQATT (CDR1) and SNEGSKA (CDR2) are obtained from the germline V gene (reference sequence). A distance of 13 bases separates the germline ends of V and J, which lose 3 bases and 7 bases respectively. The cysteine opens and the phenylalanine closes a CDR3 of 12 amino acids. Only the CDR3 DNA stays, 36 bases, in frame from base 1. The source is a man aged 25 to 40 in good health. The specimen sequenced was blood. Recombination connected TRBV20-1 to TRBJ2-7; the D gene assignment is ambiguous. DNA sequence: TGCAGTGCTAGTAGCCCGGATTGGGAGCAGTACTTC. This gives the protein CSASSPDWEQYF.